A selection of T cell receptor beta chains follows, all from one sample in a study of CD8 T cells in ankylosing spondylitis. TCRdb fed the 5' RACE reads into MiXCR, producing one record per CDR3 protein. This table holds some 240,000 distinct CDR3 sequences, under 20% found once. Material for sequencing was blood, either unsorted or a sorted T cell fraction (not recorded which). All receptors come from a male donor with ankylosing spondylitis or in good health (not recorded which). The CDR3 runs from the conserved cysteine through the conserved F or W. The D gene is left open where the match is weak. Size is stated for part of the rows, as once, few or many counts, or as a class when the clone is expanded.

d_gene: TRBD1; abundance: few; v_gene: TRBV29-1; j_gene: TRBJ1-2; CDR3nt: TGCAGCGTCGCAGGGACAGCCCTCTATGGCTACACCTTC; CDR3aa: CSVAGTALYGYTF
d_gene: .; abundance: .; v_gene: TRBV29-1; j_gene: TRBJ2-2; CDR3nt: TGCAGCGTTGTCCTGCACACCGGGGAGCTGTTTTTT; CDR3aa: CSVVLHTGELFF
d_gene: .; abundance: .; v_gene: TRBV11-2; j_gene: TRBJ2-7; CDR3nt: TGTGCCAGCAGCTCACTAGGCCCCACCAATGAGGAGCAGTACTTC; CDR3aa: CASSSLGPTNEEQYF
d_gene: TRBD1; abundance: .; v_gene: TRBV29-1; j_gene: TRBJ2-2; CDR3nt: TGCAGCGTTGTCTCGGACAGGGACACCGGGGAGCTGTTTTTT; CDR3aa: CSVVSDRDTGELFF
d_gene: TRBD1; abundance: many; v_gene: TRBV29-1; j_gene: TRBJ2-1; CDR3nt: TGCAGCGTTGAAGATACGTGGGACAGGGTGAATGAGCAGTTCTTC; CDR3aa: CSVEDTWDRVNEQFF
d_gene: TRBD1; abundance: few; v_gene: TRBV12-3/TRBV12-4; j_gene: TRBJ2-2; CDR3nt: TGTGCCAGGGGACAGGATAACACCGGGGAGCTGTTTTTT; CDR3aa: CARGQDNTGELFF
d_gene: .; abundance: few; v_gene: TRBV29-1; j_gene: TRBJ2-7; CDR3nt: TGCAGCGTAGAGGGACTCTCCTACGAGCAGTACTTC; CDR3aa: CSVEGLSYEQYF
d_gene: TRBD1; abundance: many; v_gene: TRBV10-3; j_gene: TRBJ2-7; CDR3nt: TGTGCCATCAGTGACGGACAGGGCGACGAGCAGTACTTC; CDR3aa: CAISDGQGDEQYF
d_gene: TRBD2; abundance: many; v_gene: TRBV20-1; j_gene: TRBJ2-7; CDR3nt: TGCAGTGCTAGAGATCAACTTAGCGGGAGGATCGACGAGCAGTACTTC; CDR3aa: CSARDQLSGRIDEQYF
d_gene: .; abundance: .; v_gene: TRBV27; j_gene: TRBJ2-1; CDR3nt: TGTGCCAGCAGTCCGGCCTCAAGTCTTACGGGGTCCAATGAGCAGTTCTTC; CDR3aa: CASSPASSLTGSNEQFF
d_gene: .; abundance: many; v_gene: TRBV6-2/TRBV6-3; j_gene: TRBJ1-2; CDR3nt: TGTGCCAGCAGTAAACCCGACAGAACTATTGGCTACACCTTC; CDR3aa: CASSKPDRTIGYTF
d_gene: .; abundance: few; v_gene: TRBV4-1; j_gene: TRBJ2-7; CDR3nt: TGCGCCAGCAGCCAAGATTGGGGGTACGAGCAGTACTTC; CDR3aa: CASSQDWGYEQYF
d_gene: .; abundance: many; v_gene: TRBV29-1; j_gene: TRBJ2-7; CDR3nt: TGCAGCGTTTTCCACCAGGGTGAGCAGTACTTC; CDR3aa: CSVFHQGEQYF
d_gene: .; abundance: few; v_gene: TRBV4-1; j_gene: TRBJ2-7; CDR3nt: TGCGCCAGCAGCCACAGGGAGAAATCCTACGAGCAGTACTTC; CDR3aa: CASSHREKSYEQYF
d_gene: .; abundance: few; v_gene: TRBV20-1; j_gene: TRBJ2-7; CDR3nt: TGCAGTGCTAGAGATCTGAGCTCCTACGAGCAGTACTTC; CDR3aa: CSARDLSSYEQYF
d_gene: .; abundance: .; v_gene: TRBV20-1; j_gene: TRBJ2-7; CDR3nt: TGCAGTGCCACGGGACTCGCTGATTACTACGAGCAGTACTTC; CDR3aa: CSATGLADYYEQYF
d_gene: TRBD1; abundance: many; v_gene: TRBV5-1; j_gene: TRBJ2-7; CDR3nt: TGCGCCAGCAGCTTGGTCGGACAGGGTTCGTCCGAGCAGTACTTC; CDR3aa: CASSLVGQGSSEQYF
d_gene: .; abundance: few; v_gene: TRBV5-5; j_gene: TRBJ1-4; CDR3nt: TGTGCCAGCAGCTGGGATTCGGGAGAGGGCATGGCTAATGAAAAACTGTTTTTT; CDR3aa: CASSWDSGEGMANEKLFF
d_gene: TRBD1; abundance: few; v_gene: TRBV12-3/TRBV12-4; j_gene: TRBJ1-2; CDR3nt: TGTGCCAGCAGTTTCGGGATAGGACAGGGGGCGACTGGCTACACCTTC; CDR3aa: CASSFGIGQGATGYTF
d_gene: .; abundance: .; v_gene: TRBV4-1; j_gene: TRBJ1-2; CDR3nt: TGCGCCAGCAGCCAAGGGAACCGGGCCCCAGGAGGCTACACCTTC; CDR3aa: CASSQGNRAPGGYTF
d_gene: .; abundance: few; v_gene: TRBV28; j_gene: TRBJ1-2; CDR3nt: TGTGCCAGCCGACCGGGACTCCTTAATGGCTACACCTTC; CDR3aa: CASRPGLLNGYTF
d_gene: .; abundance: few; v_gene: TRBV14; j_gene: TRBJ2-1; CDR3nt: TGTGCCAGCAGCCAAGATTGGCCCGATGAGCAGTTCTTC; CDR3aa: CASSQDWPDEQFF
d_gene: .; abundance: few; v_gene: TRBV12-3/TRBV12-4; j_gene: TRBJ2-7; CDR3nt: TGTGCCAGCAGTCATACCTCCTACGAGCAGTACTTC; CDR3aa: CASSHTSYEQYF
d_gene: .; abundance: .; v_gene: TRBV29-1; j_gene: TRBJ1-1; CDR3nt: TGCAGCGTTGTCGGGGGCCGGACTGAAGCTTTCTTT; CDR3aa: CSVVGGRTEAFF
d_gene: .; abundance: once; v_gene: TRBV19; j_gene: TRBJ2-1; CDR3nt: TGTGCCAGTCAAGGACTAAGTGAGCAGTTCTTC; CDR3aa: CASQGLSEQFF
d_gene: .; abundance: many; v_gene: TRBV7-9; j_gene: TRBJ2-3; CDR3nt: TGTGCCAGCGGTACGGTTAGCACAGATACGCAGTATTTT; CDR3aa: CASGTVSTDTQYF
d_gene: TRBD1; abundance: .; v_gene: TRBV20-1; j_gene: TRBJ1-1; CDR3nt: TGCAGTGCTAGTAGACAGGGCTTCGGTGAAGCTTTCTTT; CDR3aa: CSASRQGFGEAFF
d_gene: .; abundance: few; v_gene: TRBV12-3/TRBV12-4; j_gene: TRBJ2-7; CDR3nt: TGTGCCAGCAGTTTCGGGTCACAGGTTGTCGAGCAGTACTTC; CDR3aa: CASSFGSQVVEQYF
d_gene: TRBD1; abundance: few; v_gene: TRBV11-1; j_gene: TRBJ2-2; CDR3nt: TGTGCCAGCAGCTTACCTCGGGACAGGGCCGGGAGTGGGACCGGGGAGCTGTTTTTT; CDR3aa: CASSLPRDRAGSGTGELFF
d_gene: .; abundance: many; v_gene: TRBV29-1; j_gene: TRBJ2-3; CDR3nt: TGCAGCGTTGAAGGGGGGCGGCAGCTCACAGATACGCAGTATTTT; CDR3aa: CSVEGGRQLTDTQYF
d_gene: TRBD1; abundance: .; v_gene: TRBV19; j_gene: TRBJ2-7; CDR3nt: TGTGCCAGTAGTAGTTCCGGGACAGGCACCTACGAGCAGTACTTC; CDR3aa: CASSSSGTGTYEQYF
d_gene: .; abundance: many; v_gene: TRBV20-1; j_gene: TRBJ2-5; CDR3nt: TGCAGTGCCGTCAGGGAGAACTACCAAGAGACCCAGTACTTC; CDR3aa: CSAVRENYQETQYF
d_gene: TRBD2; abundance: .; v_gene: TRBV15; j_gene: TRBJ2-1; CDR3nt: TGTGCCACCACCGAAGGACTAGCGGGAGACTCCTACAATGAGCAGTTCTTC; CDR3aa: CATTEGLAGDSYNEQFF
d_gene: .; abundance: .; v_gene: TRBV6-5; j_gene: TRBJ1-2; CDR3nt: TGTGCCAGCAGTTCGGACAGAGAAGTAACTAGGGATGGCTACACCTTC; CDR3aa: CASSSDREVTRDGYTF
d_gene: .; abundance: few; v_gene: TRBV12-3/TRBV12-4; j_gene: TRBJ2-3; CDR3nt: TGTGCCAGCAGCCCTGGGCAGCTTGCCGGCACAGATACGCAGTATTTT; CDR3aa: CASSPGQLAGTDTQYF
d_gene: TRBD1; abundance: once; v_gene: TRBV2; j_gene: TRBJ2-3; CDR3nt: TGTGCCAGCAGTGAAGCGGTGACAGGGTTGGCAGATACGCAGTATTTT; CDR3aa: CASSEAVTGLADTQYF
d_gene: TRBD2; abundance: .; v_gene: TRBV3-1; j_gene: TRBJ2-1; CDR3nt: TGTGCCAGCAGCCAAGTTTCTAGCGGGGTCAATGAGCAGTTCTTC; CDR3aa: CASSQVSSGVNEQFF
d_gene: .; abundance: .; v_gene: TRBV7-2; j_gene: TRBJ2-7; CDR3nt: TGTGCCAGCAGCTTAGCGGCGGGCCTCGGGGACGAGCAGTACTTC; CDR3aa: CASSLAAGLGDEQYF
d_gene: .; abundance: few; v_gene: TRBV18; j_gene: TRBJ2-7; CDR3nt: TGTGCCAGCTCCCCCGCGACTAACCCCTGGGAGCAGTACTTC; CDR3aa: CASSPATNPWEQYF
d_gene: .; abundance: many; v_gene: TRBV4-2; j_gene: TRBJ1-5; CDR3nt: TGTGCCAGCAGCCAGGGTCGGTTTGGCAATCAGCCCCAGCATTTT; CDR3aa: CASSQGRFGNQPQHF
d_gene: .; abundance: many; v_gene: TRBV29-1; j_gene: TRBJ1-2; CDR3nt: TGCAGCGTGGGAGGACGCTACACCTTC; CDR3aa: CSVGGRYTF
d_gene: TRBD1; abundance: few; v_gene: TRBV7-8; j_gene: TRBJ2-1; CDR3nt: TGTGCCAGCAGCTCGGGACAGGGGGACCCCTCCTACAATGAGCAGTTCTTC; CDR3aa: CASSSGQGDPSYNEQFF